This TCR beta chain was recorded in a study of cytomegalovirus exposure and HLA in healthy donors listed by TCRdb under 2017. In terms of the full investigation: An earlier analysis of roughly 500 of the donors reported 276 Gb of sequence data and 95 million to 120 million unique TCR beta sequences obtained from roughly 180 million T cells. Of the roughly 410 genotyped donors, 80% to 90% were placed in the genetic ancestry cluster associated with self-reported Caucasian donors. A later genetic analysis took genome-wide SNP genotypes for about three fifths of the 666 donors and used that subset as a discovery cohort. Every repertoire in the discovery cohort had been generated on one and the same sequencing platform. Along with the approximately 670-subject first cohort, a separate validation cohort of 120 different subjects was used. Typing coverage differed by locus: A, B, C, DRB1 and DQB1 were typed in about 620-630 donors, DQA1 in 500 to 550, DPA1 in 600 to 610, and DPB1 in about 450. In the later analysis, no new phenotypic data were used to find candidate immune exposures; instead, reliance was placed on TCR beta sequences and their occurrence across donors. The study aimed to test whether signatures of past pathogen exposure could be identified by cataloging public T cell receptors. Across about 380 genotyped donors of the cohort, an average of 235,054 unique TCR beta nucleotide sequences per donor were sequenced, and roughly 20% of those sequences were non-productive. An earlier analysis of around 580 of the donors used high-throughput TCR beta sequencing to judge whether each TCR beta V gene segment behaved as functional or pseudogenic. Because of strong linkage in the cohort, 4 to 6 DR-DQ haplotypes were treated as single units for association and clustering. Roughly 300 gigabases of sequencing data and around 80 million unique TCR sequences made up an early release that covered fewer than 650 HLA-typed donors. The study profiled the T cell repertoires of under 850 subjects by immunosequencing and related them to cytomegalovirus serostatus. Donor age, sex, ethnicity and CMV serostatus were compiled together with the repertoire data. In a later analysis, previously published TCR beta repertoires from several hundred donors were re-analyzed and high-resolution HLA genotyping was added so that TCR occurrence patterns could be studied. Both class I and class II loci were covered by HLA typing, at four-digit resolution. To predict cytomegalovirus infection status, the study combined high-throughput TCR immunosequencing, statistical association of individual TCRs with disease status, and machine learning. Summary of the overall study and its limitations: Presence/absence analyses assumed roughly uniform sequencing depth across donors, an assumption that may not hold. When HLA alleles, especially DR and DQ, strongly co-occurred, attributing TCR associations to individual alleles was difficult. Compared with equally common non-associated chains, HLA-associated TCR beta chains in a later analysis were more clonally expanded and had lower generation probabilities. The authors suggested that the approach could potentially be generalized to other disease states and immunological phenotypes. The only immune exposure information available for the cohort was CMV serostatus. In both the original and validation cohorts, the classifier was reported to diagnose cytomegalovirus status with high specificity and sensitivity. Linkage disequilibrium might explain the correlated functional status among segregating V segments, but an unknown experimental factor could not be ruled out. In a later analysis, around 17,000 TCR beta sequences were associated with specific HLA alleles at a false discovery rate of 0.05. A later analysis reported that several top co-occurrence clusters appeared linked to parvovirus B19, influenza, CMV and Epstein-Barr virus. Most TCR sequences were seen in very few donors, while some public TCRs were found in many individuals. In a later analysis, the rate of TCR association differed among HLA loci, with DRB1 alleles having the most associated TCRs and HLA-C alleles having the fewest. The cohort was sequenced for TCR beta chains only, and without alpha or paired-chain data the features that could be detected were limited. The earlier analysis of some 560 of the donors excluded around 17 rarely observed V segments, including chromosome 9 orphons, because counts were too low. A further reported finding was that TCR beta sequences accurately predicted the HLA-A and HLA-B alleles for most subjects in the first cohort. Most CMV-associated TCR beta chains appeared to be HLA-restricted in a later analysis, and the HLA associations seemed to be driven largely by CMV exposure. A group of highly shared sequence variants was considered likely to be a technical artifact of the sequencing pipeline. In an earlier analysis of 587 of the donors, most TCR beta V segments were observed in productive rearrangements about 87% or about 30% of the time, broadly matching IMGT annotations. HLA typing was unavailable for some donors at each locus, so association tests used only the typed subset. Some IMGT-functional V segments, including TRBV6-2 and TRBV6-3, could not be distinguished by the 87-base-pair reads and were therefore excluded. A few of the identified cytomegalovirus-associated TCR beta chains were confirmed in vitro to be specific for cytomegalovirus antigens. Compared with the 666-donor mean, donors in an Asian-associated ancestry cluster had fewer N-insertions in productive TCRs, according to a later genetic analysis. The study listed 150 to 200 TCR beta chains as associated with cytomegalovirus. An association between a missense DCLRE1C variant and V-gene and J-gene trimming of TCR beta chains was found in a later genetic analysis and replicated in an independent cohort.

CDR1 is given as LNHNV and CDR2 as YYDKDF, both from the germline V gene (reference sequence). Between the V and J ends, shortened by 4 bases and 3 bases respectively, the junction contains 10 bases. The CDR3 spans 13 residues, from the cysteine through the phenylalanine. Only the CDR3 region is kept as DNA, spanning 39 bases read in frame from base 1. Receptor libraries were prepared by the immunoSEQ multiplex PCR assay. The multiplex PCR relied on a mix of 60 forward primers for TCR Vbeta segments and 13 reverse primers for TCR Jbeta segments. Amplification of the CDR3 region of rearranged TCR beta genes was performed with a multiplex PCR assay on genomic DNA. On the Illumina HiSeq System, the amplified TCR beta libraries were sequenced as 87-base-pair reads. For the original study's pipeline: A later analysis tallied roughly 80 million unique TCR beta chains across the 666 repertoires, and roughly 11 million of those chains were shared by two or more donors. A nearest-neighbor algorithm error-corrected the raw reads and collapsed the reads into unique sequences, merging closely related sequences to remove PCR and sequencing errors. CDR3 sequences were aligned to IMGT reference sequences to assign V, D and J gene segments. For a sequence to be retained, a match of at least six nucleotides to both a V gene segment and a J gene segment was required. A rearrangement counted as productive if the CDR3 had no stop codons and remained in frame with V and J, and every other rearrangement counted as non-productive. Following IMGT convention, CDR3 was defined as the stretch from the second conserved V-encoded cysteine to the conserved J-encoded phenylalanine. In an earlier analysis of around 640 of the donors, sequences lacking an unambiguous match to a single V gene segment were excluded. In an earlier analysis of approximately 610 of the donors, V segments were called functional above 56.7% productive rearrangements and were called segregating when the between-donor standard deviation exceeded 5%. A statistical classification framework was developed to diagnose cytomegalovirus status using the catalog of TCR beta chain sequences. V and J gene assignment, in a later analysis, came from comparing TCR nucleotide sequences with IMGT/GENE-DB human TR gene sequences. The TCRdist pipeline was used in a later analysis to assign CDR3 sequences and most-parsimonious VDJ recombination scenarios. A later analysis defined each TCR beta chain by its CDR3 amino acid sequence plus V-gene family, and excluded reads lacking a unique V-gene family. As a way to deal with suspected cross-contamination and a sequencing artifact, a later analysis dropped roughly 620 nucleotide sequences that were highly shared and had low generation probability. In a later analysis, a clonal expansion index was calculated for each public chain from normalized within-repertoire ranks of inferred template counts. In a later analysis, generation probabilities were computed with a VDJ recombination model fitted to out-of-frame rearrangements, and the resulting probabilities were checked against IGoR. In a later analysis, TCR-TCR, TCR-HLA and TCR-CMV co-occurrence was scored with hypergeometric tests, and a repertoire-size bias correction was applied to TCR pairs. False discovery rates were estimated in a later analysis by permuting HLA or CMV assignments 20 times. In a later analysis, co-occurring TCRs were grouped using DBSCAN, and TCRdist sequence similarity was added for clustering within HLA-allele-positive subsets. Repertoires with fewer than 30,000 or more than 120,000 public chains, plus five repertoires with anomalous nucleotide sharing, were excluded from co-occurrence clustering. In its TCRdb copy, this immuneACCESS table keeps in-frame sequences only and misses some clones. Where compared with another copy, unresolved V genes explain less than half of these, and the others have no known cause. The D gene and trimming were derived from the DNA, and the V and J assignments and clone size from that table. Across this sample there are 130,000 or so clones, with around 67% seen only once. The ten largest make up approximately 4% of the sample.

The cohort was made up of under 800 healthy bone marrow donors. At the time of sampling, every cohort member was nominally healthy, though immune exposures that went unrecorded were likely present. The donor tested CMV seropositive and was one of the 289 seropositive cohort members. Every donor gave a peripheral blood sample, and the peripheral blood mononuclear cells from that sample were used for TCR beta sequencing. Genomic DNA extraction from the blood cell samples was performed with the Qiagen DNeasy Blood Extraction Kit. In the case of this clone: Its antigen is not yet known. No much larger clone exists at a distance of one base, and base qualities are not known.

The chain employs TRBV15 and TRBJ2-7; TRBD1 is a possible D gene, resting on 6 matching bases. The clonotype comes from a man aged 18-30 years in good health and CMV-seropositive. Sequencing input: PBMCs. In nucleotides, the sequence is TGTGCCACCAGCATGGGACAAGACTACGAGCAGTACTTC. This encodes CATSMGQDYEQYF.